The clone carrying this TCR beta chain was seen a few times. These data are taken from a study of regulatory and conventional T cells in breast cancer. CDR3 length: 13 amino acids. The germline gives CDR1 DFQATT, CDR2 SNEGSKA (reference sequence). Trimming pared 0 bases from V and 7 bases from J, leaving 10 bases between. From the PCR reads, TCRdb called clonotypes with MiXCR, one entry per CDR3 protein. The table has about 16,000 distinct CDR3 sequences, more than 30% seen once. V and J are TRBV20-1 and TRBJ1-5; a weak D match, TRBD1 (6 bases). The sequence was obtained from a female donor in good health. The sample taken for sequencing was conventional T cells from blood. DNA of the CDR3: TGCAGTGCTAGAGATCCAGGGGACCAGCCCCAGCATTTT. Translated: CSARDPGDQPQHF.